The clone carrying this TCR beta chain was observed at least ten times. Its target is unknown. The data derive from a study of T-cell reconstitution after alpha-beta-depleted transplantation in children. Study-level findings and limits: One year after transplant, T-cell counts and diversity came mostly from newly produced T cells. High day-60 TCRbeta diversity in some patients came from surviving recipient T cells and thymic progenitors.

The CDR3 loop spans 15 amino acids. The trim removed 4 bases at V and 2 bases at J, leaving 5 bases unmatched. The germline gives CDR1 LGHDT, CDR2 YNNKEL (reference sequence). The library targeted TCRbeta and was prepared with unique molecular identifiers. TCRdb itself ran the PCR reads through MiXCR, one entry per CDR3 protein. The sample consists of just under 350,000 distinct CDR3 sequences, roughly 16% of them appearing once. This specimen was PBMCs, mostly from graft donor cells, taken 360 days after TCRalphabeta/CD19-depleted stem cell transplant. The rearrangement links TRBV3-1 to TRBJ1-1; TRBD1 matches 9 bases. The TCR sequence derives from a male patient aged 2-10 years who had a stem cell transplant for acute lymphoblastic leukemia, so the T cells may come from the graft donor. The CDR3 reads CASSRNRGLNTEAFF. In DNA, the CDR3 is TGTGCCAGCAGCCGCAACAGGGGGCTTAACACTGAAGCTTTCTTT.